This TCR beta chain was sequenced for a study of blood T cell repertoires in COVID-19. Sequencing was performed with immunoSEQ multiplex PCR; in TCRdb, only in-frame clones are kept and a portion is missing. The data contain under 450,000 clones, about 89% of them singletons. Sequencing was done on a sample of PBMCs or T cells enriched from blood (not recorded which). The receptor was isolated from a young man who had recovered from COVID-19.

CDR3 loop: CASRPHQGGNYGYTF. CDR3 nucleotide sequence: TGTGCCAGCAGGCCGCATCAGGGAGGTAACTATGGCTACACCTTC. V gene TRBV6-5 combines with J gene TRBJ1-2; weak D call: TRBD1 (5 bases). The CDR3 has 15 amino acids. Per the germline V gene, CDR1 is MNHEY and CDR2 is SVGAGI. V lost 6 bases to trimming and J lost 1 base, with 15 bases between them.